The 27 T cell receptor beta chains below all came from one sample that was sequenced in a study of Graves' ophthalmopathy and Graves' hyperthyroidism. The authors amplified TCR beta CDR3 regions from RNA transcripts. The first round was an RT-PCR with HTBI primers, and the second round was a multiplex PCR. TCRdb reprocessed the multiplex PCR reads via MiXCR and lists one record per CDR3 protein. Among 650,000 to 900,000 distinct CDR3 sequences listed, roughly 40% were seen once. The sequenced sample was peripheral blood. Source of these receptors: an adult man with Graves' ophthalmopathy.

This clonotype was recorded a few times. This chain links TRBV7-9 with TRBJ1-6, with 7 bases matching TRBD1. The CDR3 has 16 residues. Germline V gene sequence: CDR1 SEHNR, CDR2 FQNEAQ (reference sequence). V shed 5 bases and J 2 bases; nucleotides not matched to a gene: 6. CDR3: CASSQQQGTYNSPLHF. The CDR3 DNA reads as TGTGCCAGCAGCCAACAACAGGGGACCTATAATTCACCCCTCCACTTT.

This clonotype was recorded a few times. V usage is TRBV20-1 and J usage is TRBJ2-7; possible D gene TRBD1, 6 bases. CDR3 length: 15 amino acids. The germline V gene has CDR1 DFQATT and CDR2 SNEGSKA (reference sequence). The V end was cut by 1 base, the J end by 2 bases, with 15 bases between. This CDR3 reads CSARAKQGRTYEQYF. As DNA, the CDR3 is TGCAGTGCTAGAGCGAAACAGGGACGCACCTACGAGCAGTACTTC.

For this clonotype: Mismatch with germline at one junction end may stem from a read error. The V and J genes are TRBV24-1 and TRBJ1-5; D perhaps matches TRBD1 (6 bases). The CDR3 is 13 amino acids. In germline, CDR1 is KGHDR, CDR2 SFDVKD. The CDR3 DNA sequence: TGTGCCACCAGCTCACCACAGGGTCCGCCCCGGCATTTT. Translated: CATSSPQGPPRHF.

The CDR3 sequence: CATGTAYTGELFF. The DNA of the CDR3 is TGTGCCACCGGGACAGCGTACACCGGGGAGCTGTTTTTT. The V call is TRBV24-1, the J call TRBJ2-2; TRBD1 agrees at 7 bases. Germline values: CDR1 KGHDR, CDR2 SFDVKD. The length of the CDR3 is 13 residues. Unmatched junction bases numbered 3, after V lost 9 bases and J lost 3 bases.

The chain employs TRBV7-9 and TRBJ2-2, with a possible D match to TRBD1 (5 bases). The CDR3 loop spans 13 amino acids. CDR1 and CDR2 from the germline V gene are SEHNR and FQNEAQ (reference sequence). V lost 7 bases, J lost 6 bases, and 12 bases lay in between. In DNA, the CDR3 is TGTGCCAGCACGGAACAGGCCCCCGGGGAGCTGTTTTTT. Protein product: CASTEQAPGELFF.

V gene TRBV11-2 combines with J gene TRBJ2-7; D possibly uses TRBD1 or TRBD2 (6 bases each). CDR1 and CDR2 from the germline V gene are SGHAT and FQNNGV. The CDR3 has 17 amino acids. V was shortened by 3 bases and J by 2 bases, with 20 bases between the two germline ends. CDR3 loop: CASSLGGGNRLPYEQYF. The CDR3 DNA reads as TGTGCCAGCAGCTTGGGGGGCGGGAATCGTCTTCCCTACGAGCAGTACTTC. Full variable domain (missing parts from reference TRBV11-2 and TRBJ2-7): EAGVAQSPRYKIIEKRQSVAFWCNPISGHATLYWYQQILGQGPKLLIQFQNNGVVDDSQLPKDRFSAERLKGVDSTLKIQPAKLEDSAVYLCASSLGGGNRLPYEQYFGPGTRLTVT.

This clonotype was seen only a few times. The chain carries TRBV7-9 and TRBJ2-5; the match to TRBD1 covers 7 bases. Per germline, CDR1 SEHNR and CDR2 FQNEAQ (reference sequence). V gave up 2 bases and J gave up 2 bases; unmatched junction bases: 8. There are 16 residues in the CDR3. CDR3 DNA sequence: TGTGCCAGCAGCTTATTGAGAGGGGGCCCTCAAGAGACCCAGTACTTC. It yields the protein CASSLLRGGPQETQYF. The variable domain in full, with the rest retrieved from reference TRBV7-9 and TRBJ2-5, is DTGVSQNPRHKITKRGQNVTFRCDPISEHNRLYWYRQTLGQGPEFLTYFQNEAQLEKSRLLSDRFSAERPKGSFSTLEIQRTEQGDSAMYLCASSLLRGGPQETQYFGPGTRLLVL.

This clonotype was counted once. CDR3 DNA sequence: TGTGCCAGCAGCCGCAGAACAGGGGGCGTAGGCACCGGGGAGCTGTTTTTT. Translating it yields CASSRRTGGVGTGELFF. The chain uses TRBV7-9 and TRBJ2-2; 9 positions agree with TRBD1. CDR3 length equals 17 residues. The germline V gene encodes CDR1 SEHNR and CDR2 FQNEAQ (reference sequence). Trimming removed 5 bases from V and 4 bases from J; junction bases left unmatched: 11.

The chain links TRBV9 to TRBJ2-1; 12 positions match TRBD2. The ends lost 0 bases at V and 6 bases at J; junction bases unmatched: 1. The CDR3 length is 15 residues. Germline loops: CDR1 SGDLS, CDR2 YYNGEE. The CDR3 here is CASSVELAGGNEQFF. The CDR3 DNA follows: TGTGCCAGCAGCGTAGAACTAGCGGGAGGCAATGAGCAGTTCTTC.

A word on this clonotype: A much larger clone differs by one base, so this may be a read error. The gene calls are TRBV29-1 and TRBJ1-4; maybe TRBD1 (6 bases). V was trimmed by 4 bases and J by 8 bases, leaving 23 bases between them. This CDR3 is 16 amino acids long. Looked up from germline, CDR1 is SQVTM and CDR2 is ANQGSEA. CDR3 in amino acids: CSVAPGRGRRVEKLFF. The CDR3 DNA sequence: TGCAGCGTTGCCCCGGGACGGGGGCGCCGGGTGGAAAAACTGTTTTTT.

This clonotype has a single count. The chain uses TRBV19 and TRBJ1-2, with a tentative D call TRBD1 (6 bases). Trimming cost V 11 bases and J 2 bases, with 27 bases left between them. The germline gives CDR1 LNHDA, CDR2 SQIVND (reference sequence). The CDR3 is made up of 17 amino acids. The CDR3 region is CAGHTPLGHETNYGYTF. CDR3 nucleotides: TGTGCCGGTCATACGCCCCTGGGACACGAAACAAACTATGGCTACACCTTC.

In the case of this clonotype: This may come from a read error, since a much larger clone is one base off. This sequence joins TRBV10-3 and TRBJ1-5, with D possibly matching TRBD1 (5 bases). CDR3 length: 11 residues. Looked up from germline, CDR1 is ENHRY and CDR2 is SYGVKD. For the CDR3, the DNA is TGTGCCAGCAGTTACTCAGGGATTGAACATTTT. Protein: CASSYSGIEHF.

V gene TRBV25-1 combines with J gene TRBJ1-6, with TRBD1 matching over 7 bases. V was clipped by 4 bases and J by 6 bases; unmatched bases: 6. The CDR3 contains 15 residues. CDR1 and CDR2 from the germline V gene are MGHDK and SYGVNS. CDR3 DNA: TGTGCCAGCAGTGCAGGGGACAGAACTAATTCACCCCTCCACTTT. Amino acids: CASSAGDRTNSPLHF.

The V call is TRBV4-3, the J call TRBJ2-5, with 9 bases that match TRBD1. Germline CDR1 and CDR2: LGHNA and YSLEER. The CDR3 sequence is 15 residues long. After removal of 4 bases from V and 5 bases from J, the junction contained 8 bases not matched to a gene. CDR3 sequence reads: CASSPTGGAGETQYF. As DNA, the CDR3 is TGCGCCAGCAGCCCAACAGGGGGCGCGGGGGAGACCCAGTACTTC.

The rearrangement uses TRBV2 and TRBJ2-5; D may be TRBD1 or TRBD2 (5 bases each). V was trimmed by 2 bases and J by 9 bases, leaving 25 bases between them. Germline CDR1 and CDR2: SNHLY and FYNNEI. The CDR3 is 17 residues long. CDR3 DNA: TGTGCCAGCAGTGAACAGGGATTCGGGGTGGGCAATCAGCCCCAGTACTTC. It yields the protein CASSEQGFGVGNQPQYF.

For this clonotype: At one end the junction does not follow the germline gene, possibly because of a read error. V and J are TRBV24-1 and TRBJ1-5, with 8 positions matching TRBD1. The germline gives CDR1 KGHDR, CDR2 SFDVKD. The CDR3 totals 16 residues. The CDR3 sequence is CASSYQIGTGIQPQHF. CDR3 coding DNA: TGTGCCAGCAGTTATCAAATCGGGACAGGAATCCAGCCCCAGCATTTT.

Turning to this clonotype: A junction boundary mismatches the germline segment, possibly from a read error. V usage is TRBV24-1 and J usage is TRBJ1-5; TRBD1 matches at 9 bases. The CDR3 has 16 amino acids. The V gene's germline CDR1 is KGHDR and CDR2 SFDVKD. CDR3 sequence: CASSYSLQGAGQPQHF. The CDR3 nucleotides are TGTGCCAGCAGTTACTCGTTACAGGGGGCAGGTCAGCCCCAGCATTTT.

This chain joins TRBV7-9 and TRBJ1-5, with a tentative D call TRBD1 (6 bases). V lost 5 bases, J lost 6 bases, and 14 bases lay in between. CDR1 SEHNR and CDR2 FQNEAQ come from the germline V gene (reference sequence). This CDR3 is 14 amino acids long. CDR3 sequence reads: CASSQGQGTQPQHF. In DNA form, the CDR3 reads TGTGCCAGCAGCCAGGGGCAGGGGACTCAGCCCCAGCATTTT.

The V gene is TRBV2, the J gene TRBJ1-1; no firm D call. The CDR3 is made up of 13 amino acids. V was pared by 6 bases and J by 8 bases, with 16 bases between. Germline V gives CDR1 SNHLY, CDR2 FYNNEI. The CDR3 sequence: CASSHPGFIEAFF. Written as DNA, the CDR3 is TGTGCCAGCAGCCACCCTGGGTTTATAGAAGCTTTCTTT.

This clonotype was observed a handful of times. This chain links TRBV24-1 with TRBJ2-5; 9 positions match TRBD2. Germline values: CDR1 KGHDR, CDR2 SFDVKD. J gave up 4 bases and V 4 bases, and 6 bases lay outside the gene matches. The CDR3 is 15 amino acids. Here the CDR3 DNA reads TGTGCCACCAGTGACGCTAGCGGGATCGGAGAGACCCAGTACTTC. It yields the protein CATSDASGIGETQYF.

As regards this clonotype: This sequence may be a read error, since a much larger clone differs from it by one base. The chain carries TRBV2 and TRBJ1-5; D call uncertain. The CDR3 extends over 14 amino acids. Looked up from germline, CDR1 is SNHLY and CDR2 is FYNNEI. CDR3 sequence: CAGSDNGSNQPQHF. Here the CDR3 DNA reads TGTGCCGGCAGTGACAACGGTAGCAATCAGCCCCAGCATTTT.

This clonotype was counted ten times or more. V and J are TRBV20-1 and TRBJ1-5; possibly TRBD1 for D (5 bases). V was trimmed by 1 base and J by 5 bases, leaving 9 bases between them. The CDR3 runs to 13 residues. The germline gives CDR1 DFQATT, CDR2 SNEGSKA (reference sequence). In DNA, the CDR3 is TGCAGTGCTAGAGGCGGGACGCATCAGCCCCAGCATTTT. It specifies CSARGGTHQPQHF.

Remarks on this clonotype: This may stem from a read error, because a much larger clone lies one nucleotide away. The chain recombines TRBV2 with TRBJ1-5, with TRBD1 identical over 8 bases. There are 14 residues in the CDR3. J was trimmed by 5 bases and V by 6 bases; bases with no gene match: 6. Germline loops: CDR1 SNHLY, CDR2 FYNNEI. Here the CDR3 reads CASSRQGRYQPQHF. DNA of the CDR3: TGTGCCAGCAGCAGACAGGGGAGGTATCAGCCCCAGCATTTT.

This clonotype came up once. The chain's CDR3 is CASSRQGSSFEAFF. The CDR3, as DNA: TGTGCCAGCAGCCGGCAGGGGTCCTCCTTCGAAGCTTTCTTT. The rearrangement joins TRBV2 to TRBJ1-1; D perhaps matches TRBD1 (6 bases). The CDR3 totals 14 residues. The germline CDR1 and CDR2 sequences are SNHLY and FYNNEI. V was clipped by 6 bases and J by 8 bases, with 19 bases between them.

The chain couples TRBV25-1 to TRBJ2-2; TRBD2 is a possible D gene (5 bases). The CDR3 consists of 13 residues. Trimming stripped 5 bases from V and 7 bases from J, with 11 bases between. In germline, CDR1 is MGHDK, CDR2 SYGVNS. Here the CDR3 DNA reads TGTGCCAGCAGTTTCCTAGGGAGCGGGGAGCTGTTTTTT. It yields the protein CASSFLGSGELFF.

In regard to this clonotype: A much bigger clone sits one base away, suggesting this may be a read error. This chain uses TRBV7-9 with TRBJ2-5; 8 nucleotides line up with TRBD1. This CDR3 is built from 14 residues. The germline V gene has CDR1 SEHNR and CDR2 FQNEAQ (reference sequence). DNA of the CDR3: TGTGCCAGCAGCAAGACAGGGGCCGAAGAGGCCCAGTACTTC. This translates into CASSKTGAEEAQYF.

In DNA, the CDR3 is TGTGCCAGCTCCCCCACGACAGGGGCGGGCTATGGCTACACCTTC. This encodes CASSPTTGAGYGYTF. This chain uses TRBV25-1 with TRBJ1-2, with 8 bases matching TRBD1. After removal of 8 bases from V and 4 bases from J, the junction contained 12 bases not matched to a gene. This CDR3 is 15 amino acids long. Germline V gene data show CDR1 as MGHDK and CDR2 as SYGVNS.